A single sample gave rise to the 21 T cell receptor beta chains below, sequenced in a study of blood T cell repertoires in COVID-19. Produced via immunoSEQ multiplex PCR; TCRdb's table is partial and in-frame only. The sample records some 350,000 clones, around four fifths being singletons. Sequencing was performed on peripheral blood. The receptors were gathered from a man in his thirties or forties with active or convalescent COVID-19.

The chain links TRBV30 to TRBJ1-6; D might be TRBD1 (5 bases). The CDR3 contains 15 residues. Per germline, CDR1 GTSNPN and CDR2 SVGIG (reference sequence). The V end was cut by 0 bases, the J end by 8 bases, with 14 bases between. In nucleotides, the CDR3 is TGTGCCTGGAGTGTATCTTTCCAGGGCGATTCACCCCTCCACTTT. Translated: CAWSVSFQGDSPLHF.

This clone was found a few times. The CDR3 nucleotides read TGTGCCAGCAGTGCATTCCCACAGGGGACCTACGAGCAGTACTTC. As protein: CASSAFPQGTYEQYF. This sequence joins TRBV27 and TRBJ2-7, with TRBD1 matching over 7 bases. Germline loops: CDR1 MNHEY, CDR2 SMNVEV (reference sequence). J gave up 2 bases and V 5 bases, and 9 bases lay outside the gene matches. There are 15 residues in the CDR3.

The chain uses TRBV24-1 and TRBJ1-2; 8 nucleotides align to TRBD1. The CDR3 has 17 residues. Germline V CDR1 and CDR2: KGHDR, SFDVKD. J gave up 8 bases and V 2 bases, and 15 bases lay outside the gene matches. This CDR3 is CATSDSHYQTGAVGYTF. In DNA, the CDR3 is TGTGCCACCAGTGATTCCCACTACCAGACAGGGGCTGTGGGCTACACCTTC.

V and J are TRBV7-3 and TRBJ2-3; TRBD2 matches 10 bases. The V segment lost 5 bases and the J segment 1 base; nucleotides outside the gene matches: 12. This CDR3 region has 18 residues. Germline V gives CDR1 SGHTA, CDR2 FQGTGA. This chain's CDR3 is CASSPVGSGGGGTDTQYF. The CDR3 region has the DNA TGTGCCAGCAGCCCTGTAGGGAGCGGGGGGGGCGGCACAGATACGCAGTATTTT.

This clone was seen a handful of times. This chain connects TRBV15 to TRBJ1-5; possible D gene TRBD1, 6 bases. There are 16 residues in the CDR3. Between the trimmed V and J ends, which lost 0 bases and 6 bases, there was a span of 15 bases. Germline V gene sequence: CDR1 LNHNV, CDR2 YYDKDF (reference sequence). The DNA for the CDR3 is TGTGCCACCAGCAGAGACCGGGGAGGGGGGGCTCAGCCCCAGCATTTT. It yields the protein CATSRDRGGGAQPQHF.

The chain couples TRBV6-5 to TRBJ2-7; 7 bases are a match to TRBD1. The germline V gene has CDR1 MNHEY and CDR2 SVGAGI. The CDR3 extends over 14 amino acids. The V segment lost 2 bases and the J segment 13 bases; nucleotides outside the gene matches: 14. The CDR3 DNA reads TGTGCCAGCAGTTACCTCCCCCAGACAGGGCCCTTTTACTTC. It is translated as CASSYLPQTGPFYF.

This clone is a singleton in its sample. The chain has TRBV5-1 and TRBJ2-7; the match to TRBD1 covers 7 bases. CDR3 length equals 15 residues. The J segment lost 3 bases and the V segment lost 3 bases, leaving 9 bases of the junction unmatched. Looked up from germline, CDR1 is SGHRS and CDR2 is YFSETQ. The CDR3 here is CASSSSRDSSYEQYF. The CDR3 DNA reads as TGCGCCAGCAGCTCTTCCCGGGACAGCAGCTACGAGCAGTACTTC.

The rearrangement joins TRBV6-2 or TRBV6-3 to TRBJ2-5; TRBD1 aligns across 12 bases. The ends lost 0 bases at V and 1 base at J; junction bases unmatched: 0. The germline V gene encodes CDR1 MNHEY and CDR2 SVGEGT. There are 16 residues in the CDR3. The CDR3 DNA is TGTGCCAGCAGTTACTCGGGACAGGGGGCCCAAGAGACCCAGTACTTC. It yields the protein CASSYSGQGAQETQYF.

This chain uses TRBV6-5 with TRBJ2-2; 10 bases line up with TRBD1. J lost 3 bases, V lost 5 bases, and 3 bases had no gene match. The CDR3 sequence is 15 residues long. Germline loops: CDR1 MNHEY, CDR2 SVGAGI. CDR3 loop: CASSRTGGYTGELFF. For the CDR3, the DNA is TGTGCCAGCAGTAGGACAGGGGGTTACACCGGGGAGCTGTTTTTT.

The genes are TRBV29-1 and TRBJ1-1, with unresolved D. This CDR3 has 10 amino acids. Germline V gene sequence: CDR1 SQVTM, CDR2 ANQGSEA. The V gene lost 6 bases and the J gene lost 6 bases, with 8 bases spanning the gap. The CDR3 reads CSVRNPEAFF. The CDR3 bases are TGCAGCGTGAGGAATCCTGAAGCTTTCTTT.

This CDR3 reads CASRPEPQNTGELFF. CDR3 nucleotides: TGTGCCAGCAGACCGGAGCCGCAAAACACCGGGGAGCTGTTTTTT. This chain connects TRBV5-4 to TRBJ2-2; D is undetermined. This CDR3 comprises 15 residues. V was clipped by 5 bases and J by 2 bases, with 13 bases between them. The V gene's germline CDR1 is SGHNT and CDR2 YYREEE (reference sequence).

This chain connects TRBV28 to TRBJ2-7; D is unresolved. This CDR3 comprises 15 residues. Trimming shortened V by 5 bases and J by 8 bases, and 22 bases separated the two germline ends. Germline values: CDR1 MDHEN, CDR2 SYDVKM. CDR3 loop: CASSRLRDTERKQYF. For the CDR3, the DNA is TGTGCCAGCAGTAGGCTCCGAGACACCGAGAGAAAGCAGTACTTC.

The rearrangement uses TRBV19 and TRBJ1-3; D is undetermined. Germline CDR1 LNHDA, CDR2 SQIVND (reference sequence). V was shortened by 1 base and J by 3 bases, with 13 bases between the two germline ends. The CDR3 has 16 residues. CDR3 coding DNA: TGTGCCAGTAGTATAGGCGAGCCTGGGAGTGGAAACACCATATATTTT. Translated, it gives CASSIGEPGSGNTIYF.

This chain joins TRBV7-3 and TRBJ2-2; TRBD2 agrees at 7 bases. The CDR3 is 13 amino acids. V was clipped by 1 base and J by 7 bases; unmatched bases: 0. Per the germline V gene, CDR1 is SGHTA and CDR2 is FQGTGA. CDR3 region: CASSLIAGGELFF. For the CDR3, the DNA is TGTGCCAGCAGCTTAATAGCGGGCGGGGAGCTGTTTTTT.

The chain uses TRBV7-2 and TRBJ1-5, with no clear D. Germline values: CDR1 SGHTA, CDR2 FQGNSA. The V and J ends lost 3 bases and 7 bases respectively, with 10 bases between them. The CDR3 is 13 residues long. CDR3 loop: CASSFWGGQPQHF. CDR3 nucleotides: TGTGCCAGCAGCTTTTGGGGAGGCCAGCCCCAGCATTTT.

The chain has TRBV10-3 and TRBJ2-1, with D possibly matching TRBD2 (6 bases). This CDR3 is built from 14 residues. V dropped 10 bases and J dropped 2 bases, with 15 bases sitting between them. CDR1 and CDR2 from the germline V gene are ENHRY and SYGVKD. CDR3 DNA sequence: TGTGCCAGCCGAATAGCGGTTGCCTACAATGAGCAGTTCTTC. Protein product: CASRIAVAYNEQFF.

The rearrangement uses TRBV19 and TRBJ2-1, with 7 bases aligning to TRBD2. V dropped 1 base and J dropped 8; count of bases not matched to a gene: 2. This CDR3 has 13 amino acids. Germline V gene data show CDR1 as LNHDA and CDR2 as SQIVND (reference sequence). The CDR3 loop is CASSIGGSDEQFF. Here the CDR3 DNA reads TGTGCCAGTAGTATAGGCGGGAGCGATGAGCAGTTCTTC.

This chain connects TRBV7-2 to TRBJ1-2, with TRBD1 identical over 9 bases. V shed 4 bases and J 4 bases; nucleotides not matched to a gene: 13. This CDR3 is built from 17 residues. Germline CDR1 and CDR2: SGHTA and FQGNSA. The CDR3 nucleotides are TGTGCCAGCAGCTCGCCCCCGGGACAGGGAAACTTCTATGGCTACACCTTC. Encoded protein: CASSSPPGQGNFYGYTF.

V is TRBV2 and J is TRBJ1-1, with no clear D. This CDR3 comprises 13 residues. Trimming pared 7 bases from V and 0 bases from J, leaving 9 bases between. CDR1 and CDR2 from the germline V gene are SNHLY and FYNNEI. In DNA, the CDR3 is TGTGCCAGCATTGGCTCCCTGAACACTGAAGCTTTCTTT. This codes for CASIGSLNTEAFF.

This chain links TRBV28 with TRBJ1-6; 9 bases align to TRBD1. The CDR3 length is 13 residues. The V segment lost 10 bases and the J segment 10 bases; nucleotides outside the gene matches: 8. Per the germline V gene, CDR1 is MDHEN and CDR2 is SYDVKM. The CDR3 DNA reads TGTGCCACACCCGGGACAGGGAACTCACCCCTCCACTTT. Residues: CATPGTGNSPLHF.

This chain connects TRBV5-4 to TRBJ2-7; 14 bases map to TRBD2. V gave up 4 bases and J gave up 6 bases; unmatched junction bases: 6. This CDR3 comprises 15 residues. Germline V CDR1 and CDR2: SGHNT, YYREEE (reference sequence). The CDR3: CASSPGTSGSGEQYF. The DNA of the CDR3 is TGTGCCAGCAGCCCCGGGACTAGCGGGAGTGGCGAGCAGTACTTC. Looking up the rest from reference TRBV5-4 and TRBJ2-7 gives the full variable domain: ETGVTQSPTHLIKTRGQQVTLRCSSQSGHNTVSWYQQALGQGPQFIFQYYREEENGRGNFPPRFSGLQFPNYSSELNVNALELDDSALYLCASSPGTSGSGEQYFGPGTRLTVT.